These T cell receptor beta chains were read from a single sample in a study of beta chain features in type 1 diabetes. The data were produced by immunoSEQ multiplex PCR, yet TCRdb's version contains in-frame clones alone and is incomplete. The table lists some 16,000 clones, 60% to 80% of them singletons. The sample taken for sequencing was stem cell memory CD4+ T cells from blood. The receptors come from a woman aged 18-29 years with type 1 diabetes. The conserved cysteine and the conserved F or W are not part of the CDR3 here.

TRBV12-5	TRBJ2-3	ASGLVLTGEGDTQY
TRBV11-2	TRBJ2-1	ASSPWGTPNNEQF
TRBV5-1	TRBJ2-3	ASTMRLGADTQY
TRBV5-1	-	ASSARQGGKNEQY
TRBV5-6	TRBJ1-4	ASSSTGVNEKLF
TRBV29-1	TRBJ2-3	SVRGGGSSTDTQY
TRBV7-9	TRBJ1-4	ASGALGEKLF
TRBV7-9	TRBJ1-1	ASSFRPKNTEAF
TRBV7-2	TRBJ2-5	ASSFPGLAGRETQY
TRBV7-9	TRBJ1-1	ASSPGQGAGTEAF
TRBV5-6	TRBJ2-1	ASRSSGRSYNEQF
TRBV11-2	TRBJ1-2	ASSLQYYGYT
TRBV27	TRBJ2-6	ASSLSGANVLT
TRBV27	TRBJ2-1	ASSLAGGNNEQF
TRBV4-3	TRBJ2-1	ASSQDGTSGEEQF
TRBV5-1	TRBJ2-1	ASSSRTGSSYNEQF
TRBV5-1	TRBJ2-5	ASRQRQSQETQY
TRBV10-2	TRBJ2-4	ASSRTSGHIQY
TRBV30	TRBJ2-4	AWSPPVGQRN
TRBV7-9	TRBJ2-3	ASSLEGTGAGNTDTQY
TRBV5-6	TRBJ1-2	ASTPGLHYGYT
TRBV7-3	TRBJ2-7	ASSSTTGLMSYEQY
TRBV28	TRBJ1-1	ASSKTAMNTEAF
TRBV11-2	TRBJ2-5	ASSFQLAGIQETQY
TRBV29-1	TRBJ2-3	SVAAVSTDTQY
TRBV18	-	ASSPISLAGGIPYEQY
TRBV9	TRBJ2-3	ASSAGQVPPDTQY
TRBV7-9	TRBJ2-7	ASSLGTTRYEQY
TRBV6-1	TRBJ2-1	ASSEGTGAAGGPYNEQF
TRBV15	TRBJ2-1	ATSRGLAGYNEQF
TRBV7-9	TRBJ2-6	ASSLVGVGANVLT
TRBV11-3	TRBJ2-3	ASSRDTDTQY
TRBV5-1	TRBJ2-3	ASRRGGSADTQY
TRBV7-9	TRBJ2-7	ASASGPRTGDSEQY
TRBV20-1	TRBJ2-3	SGVLSDTQY
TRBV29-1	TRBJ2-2	SVEVQTRGELF
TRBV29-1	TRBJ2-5	SGRGTAETQY
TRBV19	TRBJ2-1	ASSPIDRSSYNEQF
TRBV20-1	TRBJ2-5	SGSQETQY
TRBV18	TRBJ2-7	ASSLGTSGIDEQY
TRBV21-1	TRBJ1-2	ASSNRLGGRDYGGYT
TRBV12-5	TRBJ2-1	ASGLVLGSGITEQF
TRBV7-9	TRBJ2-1	ASSLRRDVNEQF
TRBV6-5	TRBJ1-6	ASSYGPFGGSPLH
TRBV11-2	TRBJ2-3	ASSYLRLTDTQY
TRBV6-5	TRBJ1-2	ASSSPGQGVYGYT
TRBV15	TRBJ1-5	ATSRDGGSGNQPQH
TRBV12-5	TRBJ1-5	ASGLVNGLEVQPQH
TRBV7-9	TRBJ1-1	ASSLDRGAEAF
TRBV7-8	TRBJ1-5	ASSPLPGTGTYQPQH
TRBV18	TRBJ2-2	ASSLGGVLVGELF
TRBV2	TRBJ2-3	ASAEKDTQY
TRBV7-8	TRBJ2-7	ASSVQGGTYEQY
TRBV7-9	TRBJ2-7	ASSVILGGRLVYEQY
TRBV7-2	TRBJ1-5	ASSMGYRVGQPQH
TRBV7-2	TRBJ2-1	ASSLVAGVRYEQF
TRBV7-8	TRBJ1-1	ASSSLGGRGSEAF
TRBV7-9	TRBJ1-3	ASPGQETSGNTIY